The present entry profiles one T cell receptor beta chain with its context. The CDR3 loop spans 14 amino acids. Germline V gene lookup returns CDR1 SNHLY and CDR2 FYNNEI. Trimming removed 6 bases at V and 3 bases at J, with 14 bases between. The record originates from a study of blood T cell repertoires in COVID-19. As for the study in general: The samples span acute and convalescent COVID-19 from the United States, Italy and Spain.

In the study's own analysis: Estimation of nucleated cell counts relied on the amplification of reference gene primers. The method was immunoSEQ multiplex PCR; TCRdb's version includes in-frame clones alone and lacks a portion of them. V and J calls and clone size are given by that table; D and trimming were obtained from the DNA. The profile shows about 230,000 clones, 85% of them singletons. The sequence derives from a man aged 40-49 years with acute or convalescent COVID-19. The rearrangement uses TRBV2 and TRBJ1-2, with D tentatively TRBD1 (6 bases). The sequencing sample was made of peripheral blood. As DNA, the CDR3 is TGTGCCAGCAGCTCCCGACAGGCAGACTATGGCTACACCTTC. This codes for CASSSRQADYGYTF.